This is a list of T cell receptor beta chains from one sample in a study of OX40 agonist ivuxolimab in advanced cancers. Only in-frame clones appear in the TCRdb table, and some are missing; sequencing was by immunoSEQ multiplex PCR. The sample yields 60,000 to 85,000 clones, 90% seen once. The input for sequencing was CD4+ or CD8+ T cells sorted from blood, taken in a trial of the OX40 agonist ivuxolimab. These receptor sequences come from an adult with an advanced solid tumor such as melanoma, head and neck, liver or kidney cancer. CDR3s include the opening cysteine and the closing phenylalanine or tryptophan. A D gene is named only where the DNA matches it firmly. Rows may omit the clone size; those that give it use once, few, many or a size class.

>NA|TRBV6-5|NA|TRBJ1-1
TGTGCCAGCAGTTACCGGCAGGGAGCGGGAGCTTTCTTT
CASSYRQGAGAFF
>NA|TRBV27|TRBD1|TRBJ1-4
TGTGCCAGCAGGCCCCTTCAGGGGGCTTCCTTTGAAAAACTGTTTTTT
CASRPLQGASFEKLFF
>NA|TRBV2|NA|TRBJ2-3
TGTGCCAGCAGTGAAGCCTGGTCAACAGATACGCAGTATTTT
CASSEAWSTDTQYF
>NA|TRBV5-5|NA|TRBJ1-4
TGTGCCAGCAGCTTGGATGAGGAGCGGGGGTGGCGAAAACTGTTTTTT
CASSLDEERGWRKLFF
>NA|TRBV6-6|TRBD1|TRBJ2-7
TGTGCCAGCAGTCCGGGACAGGGAACCTACGAGCAGTACTTC
CASSPGQGTYEQYF
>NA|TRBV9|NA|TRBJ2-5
TGTGCCAGCAGCCCCCGTCTGTGGGAAGAGACCCAGTACTTC
CASSPRLWEETQYF
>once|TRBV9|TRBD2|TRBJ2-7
TGTGCCAGCAGGGGTTCTAGCGGAGGTAAGGGATACGAGCAGTACTTC
CASRGSSGGKGYEQYF
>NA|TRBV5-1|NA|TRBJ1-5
TGCGCCAGCAGCTTGGGGACGGAGGATCAGCCCCAGCATTTT
CASSLGTEDQPQHF
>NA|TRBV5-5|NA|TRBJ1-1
TGTGCCAGCAGCTTGGTTCCGGGGACTGAAGCTTTCTTT
CASSLVPGTEAFF
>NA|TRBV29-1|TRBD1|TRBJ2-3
TGCAGCGGGGCTACAGGGGGCTTCACAGATACGCAGTATTTT
CSGATGGFTDTQYF
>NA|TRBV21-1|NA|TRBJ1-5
TGTGCCAGCAGCAAATCGGCTCGACAGTTTGATAGCAATCAGCCCCAGCATTTT
CASSKSARQFDSNQPQHF
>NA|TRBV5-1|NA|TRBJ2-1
TGCGCCAGCAACGTCGGGACTTCTCGGGGAGAACAGTTCTTC
CASNVGTSRGEQFF
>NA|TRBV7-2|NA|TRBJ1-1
TGTGCCAGCAGCCGACCCCCGGGGGTCAACACTGAAGCTTTCTTT
CASSRPPGVNTEAFF
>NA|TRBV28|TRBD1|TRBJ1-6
TGTGCCAGCAGTTCCCGACAGGGTAGCTCCTATAATTCACCCCTCCACTTT
CASSSRQGSSYNSPLHF
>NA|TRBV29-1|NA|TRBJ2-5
TGCAGCGTTGAGCAGGAGACCCAGTACTTC
CSVEQETQYF
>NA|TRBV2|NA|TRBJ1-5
TGTGCCAGCAGTGAAGAGCAGGGCGTGGGTCAGCCCCAGCATTTT
CASSEEQGVGQPQHF
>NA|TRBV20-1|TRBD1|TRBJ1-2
TGCAAGACAGGGGATGGCTACACCTTC
CKTGDGYTF
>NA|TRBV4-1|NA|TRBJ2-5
TGCGCCAGCAGCTCTCATGGGACCGTCCAAGAGACCCAGTACTTC
CASSSHGTVQETQYF
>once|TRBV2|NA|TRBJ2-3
TGTGCCAGTGCGTGGCGGGGGCCCACAGATACGCAGTATTTT
CASAWRGPTDTQYF
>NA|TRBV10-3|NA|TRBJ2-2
TGTGCCATCAGTGAGTCGGACTTAGGGGCGTCGAACACCGGGGAGCTGTTTTTT
CAISESDLGASNTGELFF
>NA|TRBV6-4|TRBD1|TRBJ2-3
TGTGCCAGCAGTGCTGGGACAGGGCCAGATACGCAGTATTTT
CASSAGTGPDTQYF
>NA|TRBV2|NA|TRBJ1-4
TGTGCCAGCAGTGGCGGGGGGGAAAAACTGTTTTTT
CASSGGGEKLFF
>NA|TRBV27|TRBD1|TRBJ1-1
TGTGCCAGCAGTCCGGGACAGGAGAACACTGAAGCTTTCTTT
CASSPGQENTEAFF
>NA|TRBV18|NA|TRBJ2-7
TGTGCCAGCTCACCAGGGGCATGGGGATACGAGCAGTACTTC
CASSPGAWGYEQYF
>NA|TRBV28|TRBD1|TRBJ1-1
TGTGCCAGCAGACGACAGGGGGCCACTGAAGCTTTCTTT
CASRRQGATEAFF
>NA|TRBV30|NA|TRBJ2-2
TGTGCCTGGAGCGGACAGTTTAACGGGGAGCTGTTTTTT
CAWSGQFNGELFF
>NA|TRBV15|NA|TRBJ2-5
TGTGCCACCAGCAGTGTTTCAACAGGGTTCGGGAGAGAGACCCAGTACTTC
CATSSVSTGFGRETQYF
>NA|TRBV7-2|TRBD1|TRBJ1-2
TGTGCCAGCAGCCTATACGGACAGGGGAGTGGCTACACCTTC
CASSLYGQGSGYTF
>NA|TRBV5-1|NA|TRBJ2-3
TGCGCCAGCAGCTTGTTCTCTGGCACAGATACGCAGTATTTT
CASSLFSGTDTQYF
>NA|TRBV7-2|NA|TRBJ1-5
TGTGCCAGCAGCCAATACAACACAGGGCTAAATCAGCCCCAGCATTTT
CASSQYNTGLNQPQHF
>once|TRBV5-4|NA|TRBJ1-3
TGTGCCAGCAGCCAAGGCGGTCGGTCTGGAAACACCATATATTTT
CASSQGGRSGNTIYF
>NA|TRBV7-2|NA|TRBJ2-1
TGTGCCAGCAGCCCGTCTACCGGGGCATACAATGAGCAGTTCTTC
CASSPSTGAYNEQFF